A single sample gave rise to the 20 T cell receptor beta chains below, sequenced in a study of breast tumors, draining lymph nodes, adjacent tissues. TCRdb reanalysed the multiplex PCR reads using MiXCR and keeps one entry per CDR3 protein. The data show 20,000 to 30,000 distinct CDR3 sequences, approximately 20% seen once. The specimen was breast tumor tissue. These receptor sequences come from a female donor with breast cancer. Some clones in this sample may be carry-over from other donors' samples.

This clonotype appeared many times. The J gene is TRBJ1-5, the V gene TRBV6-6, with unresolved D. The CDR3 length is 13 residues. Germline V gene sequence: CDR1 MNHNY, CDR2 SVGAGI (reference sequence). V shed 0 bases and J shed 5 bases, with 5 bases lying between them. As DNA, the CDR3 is TGTGCCAGCAGTTACTCGATAGATCAGCCCCAGCATTTT. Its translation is CASSYSIDQPQHF.

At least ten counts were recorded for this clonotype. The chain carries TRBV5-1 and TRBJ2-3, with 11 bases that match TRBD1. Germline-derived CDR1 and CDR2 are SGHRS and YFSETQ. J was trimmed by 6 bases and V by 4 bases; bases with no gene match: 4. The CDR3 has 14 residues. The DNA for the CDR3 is TGCGCCAGCAGCCCCGGGACAGGGGGGGATACGCAGTATTTT. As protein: CASSPGTGGDTQYF.

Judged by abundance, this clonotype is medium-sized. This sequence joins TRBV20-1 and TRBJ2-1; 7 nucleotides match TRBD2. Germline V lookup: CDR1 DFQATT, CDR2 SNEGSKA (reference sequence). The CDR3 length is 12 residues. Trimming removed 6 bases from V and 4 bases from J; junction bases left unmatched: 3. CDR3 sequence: CSARDYYNEQFF. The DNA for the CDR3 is TGCAGTGCCCGGGACTATTACAATGAGCAGTTCTTC.

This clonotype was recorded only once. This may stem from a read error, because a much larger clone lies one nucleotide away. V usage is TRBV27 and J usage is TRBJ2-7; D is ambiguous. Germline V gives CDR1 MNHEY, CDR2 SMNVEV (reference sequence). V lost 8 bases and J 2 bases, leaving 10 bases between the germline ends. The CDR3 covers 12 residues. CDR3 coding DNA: TGTGCCAGCCCAGAAGCTCCCTACGAGCAGTACTTC. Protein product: CASPEAPYEQYF.

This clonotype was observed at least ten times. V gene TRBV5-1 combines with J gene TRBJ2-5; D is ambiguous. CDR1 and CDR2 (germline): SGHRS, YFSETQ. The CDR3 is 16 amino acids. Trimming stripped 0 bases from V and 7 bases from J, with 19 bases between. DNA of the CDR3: TGCGCCAGCAGCTTGGAGGGTGCCTCCCTGGCCGGGACCCAGTACTTC. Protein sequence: CASSLEGASLAGTQYF.

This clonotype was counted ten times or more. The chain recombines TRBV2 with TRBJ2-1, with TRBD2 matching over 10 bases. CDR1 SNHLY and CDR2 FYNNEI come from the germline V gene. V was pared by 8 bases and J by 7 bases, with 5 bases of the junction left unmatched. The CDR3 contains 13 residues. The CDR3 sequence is CASWPSGSNEQFF. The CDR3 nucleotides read TGTGCCAGCTGGCCTAGCGGGAGTAATGAGCAGTTCTTC.

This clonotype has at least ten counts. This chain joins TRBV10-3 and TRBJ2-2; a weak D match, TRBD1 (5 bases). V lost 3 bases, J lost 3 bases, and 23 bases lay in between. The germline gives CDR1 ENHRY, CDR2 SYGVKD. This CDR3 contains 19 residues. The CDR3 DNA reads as TGTGCCATCAGTGATAGGACAATCCCATACCCGGCGGACACCGGGGAGCTGTTTTTT. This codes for CAISDRTIPYPADTGELFF.

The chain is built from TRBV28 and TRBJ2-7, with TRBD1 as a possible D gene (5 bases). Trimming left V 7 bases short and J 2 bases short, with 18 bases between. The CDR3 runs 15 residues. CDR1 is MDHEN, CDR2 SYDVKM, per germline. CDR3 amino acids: CASNHGQGNAYEQYF. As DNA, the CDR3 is TGTGCCAGCAACCATGGGCAGGGTAACGCCTACGAGCAGTACTTC.

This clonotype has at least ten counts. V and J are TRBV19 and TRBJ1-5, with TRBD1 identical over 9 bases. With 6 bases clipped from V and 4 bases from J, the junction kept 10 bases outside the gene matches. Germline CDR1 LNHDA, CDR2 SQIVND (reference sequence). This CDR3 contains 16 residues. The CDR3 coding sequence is TGTGCCAGTAGGGACACTGGACAGGGGAATAATCAGCCCCAGCATTTT. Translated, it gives CASRDTGQGNNQPQHF.

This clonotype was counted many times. The CDR3 sequence: CASGTSGGPGGELFF. The CDR3 DNA reads TGTGCCAGCGGGACTAGCGGGGGTCCAGGGGGGGAGCTGTTTTTT. This chain links TRBV9 with TRBJ2-2; 14 bases are shared with TRBD2. V gave up 7 bases and J gave up 8 bases; unmatched junction bases: 7. The CDR3 has 15 residues. Germline-derived CDR1 and CDR2 are SGDLS and YYNGEE.

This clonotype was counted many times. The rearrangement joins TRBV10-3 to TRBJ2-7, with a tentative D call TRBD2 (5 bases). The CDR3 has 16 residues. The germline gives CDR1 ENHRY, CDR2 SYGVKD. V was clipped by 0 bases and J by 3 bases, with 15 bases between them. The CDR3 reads CAISESDSRTLYEQYF. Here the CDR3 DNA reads TGTGCCATCAGTGAGTCGGACTCCAGGACTCTCTACGAGCAGTACTTC.

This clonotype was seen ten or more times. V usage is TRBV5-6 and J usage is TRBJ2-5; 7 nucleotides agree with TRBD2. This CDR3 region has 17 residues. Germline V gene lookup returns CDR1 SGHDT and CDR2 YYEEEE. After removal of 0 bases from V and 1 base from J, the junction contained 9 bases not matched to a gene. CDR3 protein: CASSLVTGGAGQETQYF. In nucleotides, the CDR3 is TGTGCCAGCAGCTTGGTAACGGGAGGAGCAGGCCAAGAGACCCAGTACTTC.

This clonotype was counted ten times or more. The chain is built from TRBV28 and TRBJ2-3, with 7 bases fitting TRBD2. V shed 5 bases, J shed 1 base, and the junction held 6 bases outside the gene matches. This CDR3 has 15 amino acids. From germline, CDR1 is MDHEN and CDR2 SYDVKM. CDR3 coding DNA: TGTGCCAGCAGTCCCGACGCGGGAGGCACAGATACGCAGTATTTT. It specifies CASSPDAGGTDTQYF.

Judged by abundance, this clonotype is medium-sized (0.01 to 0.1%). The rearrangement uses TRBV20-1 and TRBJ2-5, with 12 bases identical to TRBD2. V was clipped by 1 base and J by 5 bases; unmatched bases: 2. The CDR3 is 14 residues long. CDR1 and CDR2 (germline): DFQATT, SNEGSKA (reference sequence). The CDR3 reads CSARGLAGAETQYF. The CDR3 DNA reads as TGCAGTGCTAGAGGACTAGCGGGAGCTGAGACCCAGTACTTC.

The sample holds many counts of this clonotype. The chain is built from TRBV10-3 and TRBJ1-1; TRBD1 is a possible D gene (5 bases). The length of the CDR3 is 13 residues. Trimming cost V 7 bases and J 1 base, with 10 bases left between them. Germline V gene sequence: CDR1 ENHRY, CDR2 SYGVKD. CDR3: CAIKGGQNTEAFF. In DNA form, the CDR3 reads TGTGCCATCAAGGGCGGACAGAACACTGAAGCTTTCTTT.

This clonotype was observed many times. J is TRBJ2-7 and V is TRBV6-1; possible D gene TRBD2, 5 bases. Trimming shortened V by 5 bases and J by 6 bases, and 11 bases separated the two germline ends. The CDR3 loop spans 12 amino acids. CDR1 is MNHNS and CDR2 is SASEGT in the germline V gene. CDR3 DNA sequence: TGTGCCAGCAGTCTACTAGTCGCCGAGCAGTACTTC. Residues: CASSLLVAEQYF.

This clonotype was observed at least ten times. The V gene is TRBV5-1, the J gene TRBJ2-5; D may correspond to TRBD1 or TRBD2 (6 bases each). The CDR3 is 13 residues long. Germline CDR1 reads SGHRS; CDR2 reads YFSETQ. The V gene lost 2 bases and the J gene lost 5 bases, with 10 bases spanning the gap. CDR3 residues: CASSLRGVETQYF. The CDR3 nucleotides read TGCGCCAGCAGCTTAAGGGGGGTCGAGACCCAGTACTTC.

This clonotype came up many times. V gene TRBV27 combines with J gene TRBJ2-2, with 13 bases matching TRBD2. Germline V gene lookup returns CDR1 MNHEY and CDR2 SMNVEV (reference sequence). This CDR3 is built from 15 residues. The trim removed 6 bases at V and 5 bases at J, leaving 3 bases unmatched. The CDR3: CASRGLAGPTGELFF. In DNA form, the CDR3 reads TGTGCCAGCAGGGGACTAGCGGGACCTACCGGGGAGCTGTTTTTT.

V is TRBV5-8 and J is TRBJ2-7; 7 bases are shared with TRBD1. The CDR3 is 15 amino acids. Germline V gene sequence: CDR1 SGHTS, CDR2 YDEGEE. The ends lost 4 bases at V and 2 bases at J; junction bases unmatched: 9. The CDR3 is CASSRASGQAYEQYF. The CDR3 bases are TGTGCCAGCAGCCGCGCGAGTGGACAGGCCTACGAGCAGTACTTC. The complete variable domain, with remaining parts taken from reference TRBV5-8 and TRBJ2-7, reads EAGVTQSPTHLIKTRGQQATLRCSPISGHTSVYWYQQALGLGLQFLLWYDEGEERNRGNFPPRFSGRQFPNYSSELNVNALELEDSALYLCASSRASGQAYEQYFGPGTRLTVT.

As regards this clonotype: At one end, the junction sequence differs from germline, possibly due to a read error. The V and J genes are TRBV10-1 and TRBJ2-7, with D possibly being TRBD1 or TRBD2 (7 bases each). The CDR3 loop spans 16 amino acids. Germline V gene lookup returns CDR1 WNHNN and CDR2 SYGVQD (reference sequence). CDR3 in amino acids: CASSDTRGRETHEQYF. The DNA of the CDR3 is TGCGCCAGCAGCGACACTAGGGGGCGGGAGACCCACGAGCAGTATTTC.